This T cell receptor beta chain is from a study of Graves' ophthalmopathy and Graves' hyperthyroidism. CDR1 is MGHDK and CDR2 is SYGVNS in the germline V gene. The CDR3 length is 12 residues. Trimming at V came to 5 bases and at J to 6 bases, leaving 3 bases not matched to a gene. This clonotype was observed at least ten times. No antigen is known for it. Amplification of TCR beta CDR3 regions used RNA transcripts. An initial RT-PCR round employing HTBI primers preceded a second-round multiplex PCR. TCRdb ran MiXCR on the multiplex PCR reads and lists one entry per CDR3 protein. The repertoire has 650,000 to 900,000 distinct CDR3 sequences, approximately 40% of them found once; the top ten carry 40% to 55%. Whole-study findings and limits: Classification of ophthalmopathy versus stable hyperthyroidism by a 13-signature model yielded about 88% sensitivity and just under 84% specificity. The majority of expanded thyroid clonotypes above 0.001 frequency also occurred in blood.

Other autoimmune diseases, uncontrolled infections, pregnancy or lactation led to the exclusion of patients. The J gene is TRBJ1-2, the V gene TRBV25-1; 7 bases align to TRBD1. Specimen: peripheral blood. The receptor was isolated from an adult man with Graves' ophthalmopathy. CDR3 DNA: TGTGCCAGCAGTCAGACAGGGAATGGCTACACCTTC. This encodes CASSQTGNGYTF.